Listed below are T cell receptor beta chains from one sample, sequenced in a study of shared clonotypes between healthy human individuals. TCRdb's copy holds only in-frame clones and misses some; the assay was immunoSEQ multiplex PCR. Seen here are over 850,000 clones, around 78% observed once, and the top ten hold 0.52%. Sequencing input: memory CD4+ T cells from PBMCs. These TCRs come from a man aged 18 to 29 in good health. Some clones in this sample may be carry-over from other donors' samples. Each CDR3 is given with its conserved first and last residue. Fields, in order: clone size, J gene, D gene, V gene, CDR3 protein, CDR3 DNA. The D gene is left open where the match is weak. Part of the rows lack a size; the others show once, few, many or a class for expanded clones.

size: -; J: TRBJ2-7; D: -; V: TRBV18; CDR3: CASSPRGYYEQYF; DNA: TGTGCCAGCTCACCAAGAGGGTACTACGAGCAGTACTTC
size: few; J: TRBJ2-4; D: -; V: TRBV29-1; CDR3: CSVKGGGPNIQYF; DNA: TGCAGCGTTAAAGGGGGAGGGCCGAACATTCAGTACTTC
size: -; J: TRBJ2-5; D: -; V: TRBV18; CDR3: CASSPSRETQYF; DNA: TGTGCCAGCTCACCCAGCCGAGAGACCCAGTACTTC
size: -; J: TRBJ2-5; D: -; V: TRBV27; CDR3: CASSFSGRTQETQYF; DNA: TGTGCCAGCAGTTTTTCGGGGAGGACCCAAGAGACCCAGTACTTC
size: -; J: TRBJ2-7; D: TRBD2; V: TRBV15; CDR3: CATSRAGWGTSGNYEQYF; DNA: TGTGCCACCAGCAGAGCGGGCTGGGGGACTAGCGGTAACTACGAACAGTACTTC
size: once; J: TRBJ2-1; D: -; V: TRBV7-3; CDR3: CASSLTAAVTNNEQFF; DNA: TGTGCCAGCAGCTTAACCGCGGCTGTTACTAACAATGAGCAGTTCTTC
size: -; J: TRBJ2-1; D: -; V: TRBV28; CDR3: CASSLALEGRGSYNEQFF; DNA: TGTGCCAGCAGTTTAGCCTTGGAGGGGCGAGGCTCCTACAATGAGCAGTTCTTC
size: few; J: TRBJ1-2; D: -; V: TRBV9; CDR3: CASSVDSNYGYTF; DNA: TGTGCCAGCAGCGTGGACAGTAACTATGGCTACACCTTC
size: -; J: TRBJ2-3; D: TRBD1; V: TRBV15; CDR3: CATSRLSGTGSTDTQYF; DNA: TGTGCCACCAGCAGACTCTCCGGGACAGGGAGCACAGATACGCAGTATTTT
size: few; J: TRBJ1-1; D: -; V: TRBV11-2; CDR3: CASSLMRDTEAFF; DNA: TGTGCCAGCAGCTTAATGAGGGACACTGAAGCTTTCTTT
size: -; J: TRBJ1-1; D: -; V: TRBV21-1; CDR3: CASSLQGGGGAFF; DNA: TGTGCCAGCAGTTTACAGGGTGGAGGTGGGGCTTTCTTT
size: once; J: TRBJ1-1; D: -; V: TRBV6-6; CDR3: CASSYATLNTEAFF; DNA: TGTGCCAGCAGTTACGCAACTTTGAACACTGAAGCTTTCTTT
size: -; J: TRBJ1-2; D: -; V: TRBV27; CDR3: CASSLFARSPGGYTF; DNA: TGTGCCAGCAGTTTATTTGCCAGATCACCGGGAGGCTACACCTTC
size: once; J: TRBJ1-1; D: TRBD1; V: TRBV4-2; CDR3: CASSSRDRGWDAEAFF; DNA: TGTGCCAGCAGCTCCAGAGACAGGGGGTGGGATGCTGAAGCTTTCTTT
size: -; J: TRBJ2-7; D: -; V: TRBV21-1; CDR3: CASSKVSGRGDEQYF; DNA: TGTGCCAGCAGCAAAGTATCAGGGCGTGGGGACGAGCAGTACTTC
size: -; J: TRBJ2-5; D: -; V: TRBV19; CDR3: CASSPTVGETQYF; DNA: TGTGCCAGTAGTCCCACGGTCGGGGAGACCCAGTACTTC
size: -; J: TRBJ2-1; D: TRBD1; V: TRBV7-9; CDR3: CASSPRGTGGTYNEQFF; DNA: TGTGCCAGCAGCCCGAGGGGGACAGGGGGAACATACAATGAGCAGTTCTTC
size: -; J: TRBJ2-7; D: -; V: TRBV30; CDR3: CAWEFWNEQYF; DNA: TGTGCCTGGGAGTTTTGGAACGAGCAGTACTTC
size: -; J: TRBJ2-3; D: -; V: TRBV15; CDR3: CATSRRQPSTDTQYF; DNA: TGTGCCACCAGCCGCAGACAGCCTAGCACAGATACGCAGTATTTT
size: -; J: TRBJ2-3; D: -; V: TRBV30; CDR3: CAWTYRDTQYF; DNA: TGTGCCTGGACCTACAGGGATACGCAGTATTTT
size: many; J: TRBJ2-5; D: TRBD1; V: TRBV2; CDR3: CASSGTGGFETQYF; DNA: TGTGCCAGCAGCGGGACAGGGGGCTTTGAGACCCAGTACTTC
size: -; J: TRBJ1-5; D: TRBD1; V: TRBV27; CDR3: CASKGQGAVGNQPQHF; DNA: TGTGCCAGCAAGGGACAGGGGGCGGTTGGCAATCAGCCCCAGCATTTT
size: -; J: TRBJ2-3; D: -; V: TRBV4-3; CDR3: CASSQEGSGADTQYF; DNA: TGCGCCAGCAGCCAAGAGGGAAGTGGGGCAGATACGCAGTATTTT
size: few; J: TRBJ2-5; D: -; V: TRBV7-9; CDR3: CASSLTAAGETQYF; DNA: TGTGCCAGCAGCTTAACAGCCGCGGGGGAGACCCAGTACTTC
size: -; J: TRBJ1-5; D: -; V: TRBV21-1; CDR3: CASSKLKVQNNQPQHF; DNA: TGTGCCAGCAGCAAACTCAAGGTACAAAACAATCAGCCCCAGCATTTT
size: few; J: TRBJ1-1; D: -; V: TRBV5-1; CDR3: CASSDVGGGTEAFF; DNA: TGCGCCAGCAGCGACGTGGGTGGAGGGACTGAAGCTTTCTTT
size: -; J: TRBJ2-1; D: TRBD1; V: TRBV5-4; CDR3: CASSLQGANEQFF; DNA: TGTGCCAGCAGCTTACAGGGGGCCAATGAGCAGTTCTTC
size: -; J: TRBJ2-7; D: TRBD2; V: TRBV11-1; CDR3: CASSPGLISYEQYF; DNA: TGTGCCAGCAGCCCGGGACTAATTTCCTACGAGCAGTACTTC